The sample holds a few counts of the clone carrying this T cell receptor (beta chain). Its specificity is not known. The sample originates from a study of T-cell memory formation after mild COVID-19. 5'RACE, which relied on constant-segment primers, yielded TCR alpha and TCR beta cDNA libraries carrying sample barcodes and UMIs. Each CDR3 protein is one row after TCRdb ran MiXCR on the 5' RACE reads. The top ten clones hold over 2% of a sample with hundreds of thousands of distinct CDR3 sequences, 15% of them seen once. Trimming removed 5 bases from V and 7 bases from J; junction bases left unmatched: 6. The CDR3 has 14 residues. Germline V CDR1 and CDR2: SGHVS, FNYEAQ. Study-level points and caveats: Still unconfirmed is whether the second-wave clones peaking on day 37 recognized SARS-CoV-2. Clones that got smaller from day 15 to 85 had even CD4/CD8, while clones growing later tipped toward CD4+. CD4+ contracting clones were mainly CM and EM; CD8+ ones, EMRA.

This clonotype was sampled from an adult woman who had mild COVID-19 (a few samples of this study predate the infection). Cell type and time point are not known. Sequencing was done on a sample of PBMCs or a T cell subset sorted from them (not recorded which). This chain joins TRBV7-6 and TRBJ1-4, with 8 nucleotides matching TRBD1. Here the CDR3 DNA reads TGTGCCAGCAGCAGAGGACAGGGTACTGAAAAACTGTTTTTT. This encodes CASSRGQGTEKLFF.